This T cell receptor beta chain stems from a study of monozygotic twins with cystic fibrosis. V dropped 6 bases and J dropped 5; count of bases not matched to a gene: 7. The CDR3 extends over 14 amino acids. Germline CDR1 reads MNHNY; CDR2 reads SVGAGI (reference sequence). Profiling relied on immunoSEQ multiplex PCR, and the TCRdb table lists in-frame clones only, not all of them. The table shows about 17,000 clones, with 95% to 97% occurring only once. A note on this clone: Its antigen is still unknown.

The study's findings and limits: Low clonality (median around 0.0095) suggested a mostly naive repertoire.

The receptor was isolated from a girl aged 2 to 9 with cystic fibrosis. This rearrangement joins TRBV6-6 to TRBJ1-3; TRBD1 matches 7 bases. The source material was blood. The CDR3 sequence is CASSRQGYRNTIYF. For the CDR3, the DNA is TGTGCCAGCAGCCGACAGGGCTATAGAAACACCATATATTTT.